The TCR beta chain under discussion was sequenced for a study of chemoradiotherapy in HPV16-positive cancers. On the study more broadly: Candidate HPV-specific T-cell clones and common TCR motifs came from functional assays in a couple of HPV16-positive patients. General observations from the study: Candidate HPV-specific clones and E7-related TCR motifs grew in tumor during treatment.

This CDR3 has 18 residues. TCRdb's copy holds only in-frame clones and misses some; the assay was immunoSEQ multiplex PCR. The sample shows about 25,000 clones, more than 90% of them seen only once. As to this clone: As yet, its antigen is unknown.

The sample was blood, taken from a patient who underwent chemoradiotherapy. The chain uses TRBV1 and TRBJ2-7. TRBV1 is classified as a pseudogene. The receptor comes from a human donor with HPV-associated anogenital cancer. CDR3 sequence: CTSSQPLERDANSYEQYF. In nucleotides, the CDR3 is TGCACCAGCAGCCAGCCCTTGGAGAGGGACGCAAACTCCTACGAGCAGTACTTC.